The 15 T cell receptor beta chains below all came from one sample that was sequenced in a study of tumor-infiltrating lymphocytes in primary liver carcinoma. RNA was extracted from whole blood without cell sorting, alongside germline DNA. Total RNA (approximately 500 ng) served as template for TCR beta cDNA synthesis primed by a constant-region primer. Libraries for TCR beta were built through three nested multiplex PCR rounds, which together made up a slightly modified ARM-PCR procedure. It was with TRBV1-TRBV30 forward primers and a C-beta reverse primer that the first two PCR rounds were run, at about 9 cycles each. Each CDR3 protein gets one entry after TCRdb re-called the multiplex PCR reads with MiXCR. Among approximately 300,000 distinct CDR3 sequences, 60% to 80% were seen once, and the ten largest hold approximately 9%. Sequenced input: peripheral blood. The source of these receptors is a man aged 40-50 years with primary liver carcinoma and hepatitis B virus infection.

This clonotype has a count of ten or more. CDR3 protein: CATDRGPNTGELFF. CDR3 nucleotide sequence: TGTGCCACCGACAGGGGCCCAAACACCGGGGAGCTGTTTTTT. This chain connects TRBV10-3 to TRBJ2-2, with TRBD1 matching 8 bases. From germline, CDR1 is ENHRY and CDR2 SYGVKD. J gave up 2 bases and V 10 bases, and 6 bases lay outside the gene matches. The CDR3 spans 14 residues.

As to this clonotype: Possible read error: a much larger clone is one base away. The chain uses TRBV6-1 and TRBJ1-1, with a weak D call TRBD1 (6 bases). The CDR3 is 14 residues long. V was cut by 7 bases and J by 1 base, with 13 bases left in between. Germline V lookup: CDR1 MNHNS, CDR2 SASEGT. CDR3 region: CASNTGTPNTEAFF. In DNA, the CDR3 is TGTGCCAGCAATACCGGGACACCGAACACTGAAGCTTTCTTT.

Notes on this clonotype: A much larger clone differs from this one at a single base, so this may be a read error. Lacking the conserved final phenylalanine or tryptophan, this CDR3 likely reflects a read error. The chain couples TRBV12-3 or TRBV12-4 to TRBJ2-2, with D perhaps TRBD1 (6 bases). Trimming took 1 base from V and 6 from J, leaving 18 bases between them. The CDR3 length is 17 residues. The CDR3 region has the DNA TGTGCCAGCAGTTTAGACCGAATCCTTGGGGGCGCCGGGGAGCTGTTTCTT. It translates to CASSLDRILGGAGELFL.

Turning to this clonotype: This could be a read error, since a much larger clone is one nucleotide away. The chain employs TRBV6-5 and TRBJ2-5, with D possibly TRBD2 on 6 matching bases. The CDR3 spans 14 residues. With 5 bases removed from V and 4 bases from J, the gap between germline ends came to 14 bases. Germline assignment: CDR1 MNHEY and CDR2 SVGAGI. The CDR3 reads CASSQSGLLETQYF. The CDR3, as DNA: TGTGCCAGCAGTCAATCGGGACTCCTAGAGACCCAGTACTTC.

The chain couples TRBV11-1 to TRBJ2-1; D call uncertain. V lost 1 base to trimming and J lost 0 bases, with 10 bases between them. Germline V lookup: CDR1 SGHAT, CDR2 FQDESV (reference sequence). The CDR3 sequence is 16 residues long. Here the CDR3 reads CASSLDIVSSYNEQFF. Written as DNA, the CDR3 is TGTGCCAGCAGCTTAGATATAGTGTCCTCCTACAATGAGCAGTTCTTC.

With respect to this clonotype: A much larger clone sits a single nucleotide away, making a read error possible. Lacking the conserved final phenylalanine or tryptophan, this CDR3 likely reflects a read error. The chain has TRBV6-5 and TRBJ2-1; 12 bases map to TRBD2. The CDR3 length is 18 residues. Germline V gene lookup returns CDR1 MNHEY and CDR2 SVGAGI. V lost 6 bases, J lost 9 bases, and 18 bases stayed unmatched. The CDR3 coding sequence is TGTGCCAGCAGAGGGTTAGGGTCCCTAGCGGGAGGGCCACTTGAGCAGTTCTTA. Translation gives CASRGLGSLAGGPLEQFL.

The rearrangement joins TRBV6-1 to TRBJ2-1; possibly TRBD2 for D (5 bases). This CDR3 contains 15 residues. V was cut by 3 bases and J by 3 bases, with 12 bases left in between. CDR1 MNHNS and CDR2 SASEGT come from the germline V gene. The CDR3 nucleotides are TGTGCCAGCAGTGACGCGTCGGCGGGCTACAATGAGCAGTTCTTC. It translates to CASSDASAGYNEQFF.

The gene calls are TRBV11-1 and TRBJ2-5; tentatively, D is TRBD2 (6 bases). The germline CDR1 and CDR2 sequences are SGHAT and FQDESV (reference sequence). This CDR3 is built from 16 residues. Trimming left V 9 bases short and J 1 base short, with 21 bases between. CDR3 residues: CASAGGSGVCQETQYF. CDR3 nucleotide sequence: TGTGCCAGTGCTGGAGGGTCGGGAGTATGCCAAGAGACCCAGTACTTC.

The V call is TRBV4-1, the J call TRBJ2-7, with D perhaps matching TRBD1 (6 bases). This CDR3 has 15 residues. V was trimmed by 1 base and J by 7 bases, leaving 17 bases between them. Germline lookup yields CDR1 MGHRA and CDR2 YSYEKL. CDR3 in amino acids: CASSQGFQQGNEQYF. In DNA form, the CDR3 reads TGCGCCAGCAGCCAAGGATTCCAACAGGGAAATGAGCAGTACTTC.

Notes on this clonotype: This CDR3 is missing its conserved last phenylalanine or tryptophan, likely due to a read error. V usage is TRBV11-2 and J usage is TRBJ2-7, with no clear D. Per the germline V gene, CDR1 is SGHAT and CDR2 is FQNNGV. The CDR3 is made up of 14 amino acids. CDR3 sequence reads: CASSPSRRAYGQYL. The DNA of the CDR3 is TGTGCCAGCAGCCCGTCGAGACGGGCCTACGGGCAGTACTTA.

On this clonotype itself: At one of its ends the junction is not consistent with the germline gene, which may arise from a read error. The chain carries TRBV11-1 and TRBJ2-1; D may be TRBD1 or TRBD2 (5 bases each). CDR3 length: 13 residues. From germline, CDR1 is SGHAT and CDR2 FQDESV (reference sequence). The CDR3 DNA reads TGTGCCAGCAGTTCCCCGGGGCGGAATGAGCGGTTCTTC. Its translation is CASSSPGRNERFF.

To note about this clonotype: A read error is possible here, since a much larger clone lies one base away. The CDR3 DNA sequence: TGTGCCAGCACTCTACATGGACAAAGCCGAGAGACCCAGTACTTC. Amino acids: CASTLHGQSRETQYF. J is TRBJ2-5 and V is TRBV12-3 or TRBV12-4; D may be TRBD1 (5 bases). This CDR3 spans 15 amino acids. V gave up 7 bases and J gave up 4 bases, with 19 bases separating them.

The V gene is TRBV30, the J gene TRBJ2-3; 9 bases fit TRBD1. Trimming at V came to 0 bases and at J to 6 bases, leaving 4 bases not matched to a gene. The CDR3 runs to 14 residues. Per germline, CDR1 GTSNPN and CDR2 SVGIG (reference sequence). CDR3 DNA sequence: TGTGCCTGGAGTGTATTAGGGACAGGGGATACGCAGTATTTT. This sequence encodes CAWSVLGTGDTQYF.

This clonotype was counted once. J is TRBJ2-5 and V is TRBV5-1; D tentatively fits TRBD1 or TRBD2 (5 bases each). In germline, CDR1 is SGHRS, CDR2 YFSETQ. V lost 4 bases and J 5 bases, leaving 15 bases between the germline ends. This CDR3 has 14 amino acids. CDR3: CASSPRGAGETQYF. The CDR3 DNA is TGCGCCAGCAGCCCCCGAGGGGCCGGGGAGACCCAGTACTTC.

In this sample, this clonotype turned up many times. Here the CDR3 DNA reads TGCAGCACCCTAGGACAGGGTATAGAGACCCAGTACTTC. Translation: CSTLGQGIETQYF. The chain joins TRBV29-1 to TRBJ2-5, with 8 bases that match TRBD1. CDR3 size: 13 residues. Germline assignment: CDR1 SQVTM and CDR2 ANQGSEA. V shed 8 bases, J shed 4 bases, and the junction held 9 bases outside the gene matches. The full variable domain, with the rest looked up from reference TRBV29-1 and TRBJ2-5, is SAVISQKPSRDICQRGTSLTIQCQVDSQVTMMFWYRQQPGQSLTLIATANQGSEATYESGFVIDKFPISRPNLTFSTLTVSNMSPEDSSIYLCSTLGQGIETQYFGPGTRLLVL.